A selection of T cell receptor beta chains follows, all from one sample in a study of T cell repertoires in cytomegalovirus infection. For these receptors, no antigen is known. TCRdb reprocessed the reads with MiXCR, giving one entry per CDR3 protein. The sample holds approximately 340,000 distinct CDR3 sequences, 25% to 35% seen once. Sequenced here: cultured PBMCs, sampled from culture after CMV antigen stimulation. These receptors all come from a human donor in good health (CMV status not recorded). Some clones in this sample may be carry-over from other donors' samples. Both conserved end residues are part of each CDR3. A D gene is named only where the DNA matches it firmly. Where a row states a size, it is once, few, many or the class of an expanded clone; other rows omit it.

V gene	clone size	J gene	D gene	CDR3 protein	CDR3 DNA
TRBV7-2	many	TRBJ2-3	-	CASSLNRLGTDTQYF	TGTGCCAGCAGCTTAAACAGGCTGGGCACAGATACGCAGTATTTT
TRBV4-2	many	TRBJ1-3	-	CASSQGGGARGNTIYF	TGTGCCAGCAGCCAAGGTGGAGGGGCAAGAGGAAACACCATATATTTT
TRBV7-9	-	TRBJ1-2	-	CASSQEIIGYTF	TGTGCCAGCAGCCAAGAGATCATAGGCTACACCTTC
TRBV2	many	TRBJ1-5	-	CASSGAWDNQPQHF	TGTGCCAGCAGTGGGGCTTGGGACAATCAGCCCCAGCATTTT
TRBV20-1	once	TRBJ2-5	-	CSARAEGPPDGTQYF	TGCAGTGCTAGAGCGGAGGGCCCACCCGATGGGACCCAGTACTTC
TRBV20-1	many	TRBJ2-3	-	CSARTSVSTDTQYF	TGCAGTGCTAGGACCAGCGTAAGCACAGATACGCAGTATTTT
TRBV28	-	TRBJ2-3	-	CASSLVAGITDTQYF	TGTGCCAGCAGTTTAGTTGCAGGGATCACAGATACGCAGTATTTT
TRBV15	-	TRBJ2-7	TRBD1	CATSRDSTRTGVHEQYF	TGTGCCACCAGCAGAGATTCTACTAGGACAGGGGTGCACGAGCAGTACTTC
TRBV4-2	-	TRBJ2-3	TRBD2	CASSQDWERDTDTQYF	TGTGCCAGCAGCCAAGATTGGGAGCGGGACACAGATACGCAGTATTTT
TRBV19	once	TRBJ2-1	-	CASSLEILDRQFF	TGTGCCAGTAGCCTCGAGATATTGGATCGGCAGTTCTTC
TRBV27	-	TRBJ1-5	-	CASSLLGTDYSNQPQHF	TGTGCCAGCAGTCTATTAGGGACGGATTATAGCAATCAGCCCCAGCATTTT
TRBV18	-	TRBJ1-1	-	CASSRERNTEAFF	TGTGCCAGCTCAAGGGAGAGGAACACTGAAGCTTTCTTT
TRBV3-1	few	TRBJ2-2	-	CASSQEIGAGELFF	TGTGCCAGCAGCCAAGAGATCGGGGCCGGGGAGCTGTTTTTT
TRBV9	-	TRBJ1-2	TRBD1	CASSVAGTGNGYTF	TGTGCCAGCAGCGTAGCCGGGACAGGGAATGGCTACACCTTC
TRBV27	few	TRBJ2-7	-	CASSGNAYEQYF	TGTGCCAGCAGCGGGAATGCCTACGAGCAGTACTTC
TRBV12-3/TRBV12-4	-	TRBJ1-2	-	CASSLTGGSGYTF	TGTGCCAGCAGTTTAACAGGAGGCTCTGGCTACACCTTC
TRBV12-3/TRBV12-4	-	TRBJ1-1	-	CASSPHGRNTEAFF	TGTGCCAGCAGCCCCCACGGGAGGAACACTGAAGCTTTCTTT
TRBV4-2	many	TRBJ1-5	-	CASSQDFGGVQPQHF	TGTGCCAGCAGCCAAGATTTTGGAGGGGTGCAGCCCCAGCATTTT
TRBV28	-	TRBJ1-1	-	CASSLRERNTEAFF	TGTGCCAGCAGTCTCCGGGAACGGAACACTGAAGCTTTCTTT
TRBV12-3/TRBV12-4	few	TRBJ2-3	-	CASGGSTTDTQYF	TGTGCCAGCGGGGGCAGTACCACAGATACGCAGTATTTT
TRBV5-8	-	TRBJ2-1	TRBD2	CASSLMPPAGEGNEQFF	TGTGCCAGCAGCTTGATGCCCCCAGCGGGAGAGGGGAATGAGCAGTTCTTC
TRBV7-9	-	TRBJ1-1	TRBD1	CASSLDRVKGNTEAFF	TGTGCCAGCAGCCTGGACAGGGTAAAGGGGAACACTGAAGCTTTCTTT
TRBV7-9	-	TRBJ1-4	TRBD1	CASSLGGRDRIF	TGTGCCAGCAGCCTCGGTGGCCGGGACAGGATTTTT